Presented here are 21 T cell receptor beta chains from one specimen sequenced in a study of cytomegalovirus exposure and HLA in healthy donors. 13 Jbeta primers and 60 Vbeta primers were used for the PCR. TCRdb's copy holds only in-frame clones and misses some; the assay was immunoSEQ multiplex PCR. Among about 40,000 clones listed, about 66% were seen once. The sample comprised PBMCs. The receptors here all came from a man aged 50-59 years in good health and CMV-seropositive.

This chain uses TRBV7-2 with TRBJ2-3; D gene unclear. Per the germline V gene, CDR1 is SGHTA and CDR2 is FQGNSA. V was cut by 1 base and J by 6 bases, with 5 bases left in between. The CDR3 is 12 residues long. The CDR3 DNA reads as TGTGCCAGCAGCTTAGGCAGGGATACGCAGTATTTT. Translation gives CASSLGRDTQYF.

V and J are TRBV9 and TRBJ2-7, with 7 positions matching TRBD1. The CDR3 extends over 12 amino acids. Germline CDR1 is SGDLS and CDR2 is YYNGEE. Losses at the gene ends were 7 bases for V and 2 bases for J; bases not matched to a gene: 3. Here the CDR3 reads CASSRGTYEQYF. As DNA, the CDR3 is TGTGCCAGCTCCAGGGGGACCTACGAGCAGTACTTC.

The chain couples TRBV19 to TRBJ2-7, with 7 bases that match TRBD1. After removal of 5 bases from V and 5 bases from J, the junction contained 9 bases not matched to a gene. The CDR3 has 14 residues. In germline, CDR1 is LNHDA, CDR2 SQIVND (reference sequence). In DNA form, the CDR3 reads TGTGCCAGTAGTCCCAAACAGGGGCTGGACGAGCAGTACTTC. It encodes CASSPKQGLDEQYF.

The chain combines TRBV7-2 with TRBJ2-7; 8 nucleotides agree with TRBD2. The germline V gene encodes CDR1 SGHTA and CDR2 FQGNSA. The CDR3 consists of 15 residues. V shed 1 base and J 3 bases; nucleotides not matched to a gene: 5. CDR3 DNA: TGTGCCAGCAGCTTAGTTGTAGCGGGGAACTACGAGCAGTACTTC. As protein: CASSLVVAGNYEQYF.

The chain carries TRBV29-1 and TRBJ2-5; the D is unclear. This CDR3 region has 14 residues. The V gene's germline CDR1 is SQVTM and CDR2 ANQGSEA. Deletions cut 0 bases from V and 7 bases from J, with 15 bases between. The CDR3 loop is CSVEDRSTARTQYF. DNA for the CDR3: TGCAGCGTTGAAGATCGGTCAACCGCAAGGACCCAGTACTTC.

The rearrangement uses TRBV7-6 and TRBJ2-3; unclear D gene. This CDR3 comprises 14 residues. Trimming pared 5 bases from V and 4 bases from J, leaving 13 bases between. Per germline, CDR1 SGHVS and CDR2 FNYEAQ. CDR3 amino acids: CASSVLGPADTQYF. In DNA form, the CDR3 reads TGTGCCAGCAGCGTTCTCGGTCCGGCAGATACGCAGTATTTT. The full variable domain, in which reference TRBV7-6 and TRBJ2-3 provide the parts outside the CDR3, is GAGVSQSPRYKVTKRGQDVALRCDPISGHVSLYWYRQALGQGPEFLTYFNYEAQQDKSGLPNDRFSAERPEGSISTLTIQRTEQRDSAMYRCASSVLGPADTQYFGPGTRLTVL.

The CDR3 region is CASKRRAGNLPYSNQPQHF. The DNA for the CDR3 is TGTGCCAGCAAGCGCCGGGCGGGGAATCTCCCATATAGCAATCAGCCCCAGCATTTT. The chain uses TRBV9 and TRBJ1-5, with D hard to call. The V gene's germline CDR1 is SGDLS and CDR2 YYNGEE. V shed 6 bases and J shed 0 bases, with 25 bases lying between them. CDR3 length equals 19 residues. The complete variable domain, with remaining parts taken from reference TRBV9 and TRBJ1-5, reads DSGVTQTPKHLITATGQRVTLRCSPRSGDLSVYWYQQSLDQGLQFLIQYYNGEERAKGNILERFSAQQFPDLHSELNLSSLELGDSALYFCASKRRAGNLPYSNQPQHFGDGTRLSIL.

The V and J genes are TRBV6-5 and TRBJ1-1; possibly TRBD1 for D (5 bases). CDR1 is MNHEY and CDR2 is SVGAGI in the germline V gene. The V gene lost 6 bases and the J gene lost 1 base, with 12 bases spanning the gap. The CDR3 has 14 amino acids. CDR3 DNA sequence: TGTGCCAGCAGGGGCGGGACGGGGAACACTGAAGCTTTCTTT. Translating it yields CASRGGTGNTEAFF.

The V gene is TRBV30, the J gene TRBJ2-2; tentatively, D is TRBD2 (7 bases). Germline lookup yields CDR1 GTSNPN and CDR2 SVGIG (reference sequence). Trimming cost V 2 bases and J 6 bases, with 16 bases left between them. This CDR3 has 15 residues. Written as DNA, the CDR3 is TGTGCCTGGAGTCGAGGGGGGGCTATTTCCGGGGAGCTGTTTTTT. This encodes CAWSRGGAISGELFF.

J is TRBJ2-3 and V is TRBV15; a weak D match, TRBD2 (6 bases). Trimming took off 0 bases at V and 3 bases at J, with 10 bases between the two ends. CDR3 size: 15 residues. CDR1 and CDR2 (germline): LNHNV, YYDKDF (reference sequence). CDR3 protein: CATSRDNGGTDTQYF. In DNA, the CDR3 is TGTGCCACCAGCAGAGATAATGGGGGGACAGATACGCAGTATTTT.

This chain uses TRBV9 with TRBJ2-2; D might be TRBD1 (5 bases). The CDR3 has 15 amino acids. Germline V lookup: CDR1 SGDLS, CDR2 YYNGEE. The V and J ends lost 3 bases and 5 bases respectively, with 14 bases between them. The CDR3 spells CASSGGPRQTGELFF. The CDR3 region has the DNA TGTGCCAGCAGCGGAGGTCCAAGACAGACCGGGGAGCTGTTTTTT.

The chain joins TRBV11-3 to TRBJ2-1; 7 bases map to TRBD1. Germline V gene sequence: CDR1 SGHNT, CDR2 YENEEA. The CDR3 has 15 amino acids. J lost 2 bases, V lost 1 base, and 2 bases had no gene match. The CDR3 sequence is CASSLGDSAYNEQFF. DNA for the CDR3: TGTGCCAGCAGCTTAGGGGACAGCGCCTACAATGAGCAGTTCTTC.

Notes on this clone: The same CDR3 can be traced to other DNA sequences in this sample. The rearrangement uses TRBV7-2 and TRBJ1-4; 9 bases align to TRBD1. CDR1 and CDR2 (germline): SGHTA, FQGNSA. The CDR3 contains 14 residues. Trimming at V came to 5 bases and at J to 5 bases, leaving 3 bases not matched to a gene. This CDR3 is CASSLGQGNEKLFF. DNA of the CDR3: TGTGCCAGCAGCCTCGGACAGGGGAATGAAAAACTGTTTTTT.

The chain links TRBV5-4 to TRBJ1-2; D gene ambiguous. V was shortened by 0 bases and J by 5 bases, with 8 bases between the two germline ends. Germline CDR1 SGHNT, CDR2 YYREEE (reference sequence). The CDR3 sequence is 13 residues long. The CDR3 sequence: CASSLDYRYGYTF. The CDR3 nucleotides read TGTGCCAGCAGCTTGGATTATAGATATGGCTACACCTTC.

CDR3: CASSASGGTSTDTQYF. The CDR3, as DNA: TGTGCCAGCAGCGCGAGCGGGGGGACTAGCACAGATACGCAGTATTTT. The chain joins TRBV9 to TRBJ2-3, with TRBD2 matching 9 bases. V lost 3 bases to trimming and J lost 0 bases; unmatched junction nucleotides: 5. Germline CDR1 SGDLS, CDR2 YYNGEE. The CDR3 contains 16 residues.

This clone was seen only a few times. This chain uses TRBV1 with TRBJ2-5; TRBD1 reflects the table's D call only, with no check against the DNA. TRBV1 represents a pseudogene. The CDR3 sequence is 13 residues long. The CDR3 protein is CTSSQGCQETQYF. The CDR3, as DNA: TGCACCAGCAGCCAGGGCTGCCAAGAGACCCAGTACTTC.

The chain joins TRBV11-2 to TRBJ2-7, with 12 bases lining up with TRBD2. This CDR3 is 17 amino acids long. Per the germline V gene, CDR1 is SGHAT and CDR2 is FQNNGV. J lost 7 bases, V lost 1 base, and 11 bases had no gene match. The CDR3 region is CASSLGQASGGAWEQYF. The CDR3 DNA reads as TGTGCCAGCAGCTTAGGGCAAGCTAGCGGGGGGGCTTGGGAGCAGTACTTC.

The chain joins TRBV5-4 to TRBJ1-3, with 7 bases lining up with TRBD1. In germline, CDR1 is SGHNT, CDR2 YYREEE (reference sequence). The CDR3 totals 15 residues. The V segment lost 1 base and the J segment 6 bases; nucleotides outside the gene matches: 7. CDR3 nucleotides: TGTGCCAGCAGCTTGAAGCAGGGGGAAGTAAACACCATATATTTT. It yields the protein CASSLKQGEVNTIYF.

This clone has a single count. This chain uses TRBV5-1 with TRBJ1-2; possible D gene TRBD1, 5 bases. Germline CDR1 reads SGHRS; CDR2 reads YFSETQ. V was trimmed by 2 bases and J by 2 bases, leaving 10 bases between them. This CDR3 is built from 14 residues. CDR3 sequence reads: CASSFMTANYGYTF. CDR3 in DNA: TGCGCCAGCAGCTTCATGACAGCGAACTATGGCTACACCTTC.

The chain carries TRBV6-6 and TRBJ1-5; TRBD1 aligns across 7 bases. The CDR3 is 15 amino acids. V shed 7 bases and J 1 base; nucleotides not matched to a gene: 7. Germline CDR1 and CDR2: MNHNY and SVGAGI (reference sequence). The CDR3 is CASIRGSESNQPQHF. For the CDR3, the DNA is TGTGCCAGCATCAGGGGGTCGGAAAGCAATCAGCCCCAGCATTTT.

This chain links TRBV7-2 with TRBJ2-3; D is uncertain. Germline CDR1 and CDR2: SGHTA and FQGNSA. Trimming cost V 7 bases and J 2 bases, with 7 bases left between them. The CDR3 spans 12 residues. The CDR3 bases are TGTGCCAGCACCCCAAACACAGATACGCAGTATTTT. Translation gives CASTPNTDTQYF.